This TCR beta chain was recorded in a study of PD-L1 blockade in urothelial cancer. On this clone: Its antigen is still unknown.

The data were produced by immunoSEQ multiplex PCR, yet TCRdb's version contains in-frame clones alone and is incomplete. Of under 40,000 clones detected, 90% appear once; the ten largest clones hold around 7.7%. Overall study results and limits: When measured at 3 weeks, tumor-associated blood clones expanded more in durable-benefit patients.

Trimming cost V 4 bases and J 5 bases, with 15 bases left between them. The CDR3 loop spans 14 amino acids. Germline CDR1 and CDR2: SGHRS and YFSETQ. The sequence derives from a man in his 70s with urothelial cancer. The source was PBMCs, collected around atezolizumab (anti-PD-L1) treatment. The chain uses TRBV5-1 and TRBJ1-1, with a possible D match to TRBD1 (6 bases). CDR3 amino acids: CASSKGGLGTEAFF. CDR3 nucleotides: TGCGCCAGCAGCAAGGGGGGGTTGGGGACTGAAGCTTTCTTT.